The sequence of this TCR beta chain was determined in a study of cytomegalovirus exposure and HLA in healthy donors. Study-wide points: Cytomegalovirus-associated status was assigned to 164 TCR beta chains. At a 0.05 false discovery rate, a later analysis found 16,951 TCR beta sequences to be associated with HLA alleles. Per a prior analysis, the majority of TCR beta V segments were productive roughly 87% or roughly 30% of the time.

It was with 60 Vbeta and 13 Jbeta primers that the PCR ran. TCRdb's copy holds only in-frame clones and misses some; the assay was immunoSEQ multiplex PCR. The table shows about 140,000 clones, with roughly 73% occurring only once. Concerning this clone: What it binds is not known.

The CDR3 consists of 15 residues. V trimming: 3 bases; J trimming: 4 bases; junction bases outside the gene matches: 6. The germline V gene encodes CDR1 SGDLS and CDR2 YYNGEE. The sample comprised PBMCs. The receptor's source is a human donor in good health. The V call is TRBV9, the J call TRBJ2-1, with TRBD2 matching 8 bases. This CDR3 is CASSAGLEGYNEQFF. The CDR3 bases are TGTGCCAGCAGCGCGGGACTAGAGGGGTACAATGAGCAGTTCTTC.